This T cell receptor beta chain comes out of a study of cytomegalovirus exposure and HLA in healthy donors. Study-level points and caveats: In a later analysis, at a false discovery rate of 0.05, over 15,000 TCR beta sequences were associated with HLA alleles. The investigators catalogued about 170 TCR beta chains as cytomegalovirus-associated.

Concerning this clone: The target antigen is unknown.

Primers: 60 Vbeta forward and 13 Jbeta reverse. The assay was immunoSEQ multiplex PCR, and TCRdb's table has in-frame clones only and misses some. The sample holds about 130,000 clones, roughly three quarters seen once. Trimming pared 9 bases from V and 1 base from J, leaving 18 bases between. The V gene's germline CDR1 is LNHDA and CDR2 SQIVND (reference sequence). The CDR3 covers 15 residues. The sequence came from a male donor in good health and CMV-seronegative. The sequenced sample consisted of PBMCs. This sequence joins TRBV19 and TRBJ1-2; D unresolved. The CDR3 DNA reads TGTGCCAGCCACTTCCTTACTCCCCTTAACTATGGCTACACCTTC. As protein: CASHFLTPLNYGYTF.